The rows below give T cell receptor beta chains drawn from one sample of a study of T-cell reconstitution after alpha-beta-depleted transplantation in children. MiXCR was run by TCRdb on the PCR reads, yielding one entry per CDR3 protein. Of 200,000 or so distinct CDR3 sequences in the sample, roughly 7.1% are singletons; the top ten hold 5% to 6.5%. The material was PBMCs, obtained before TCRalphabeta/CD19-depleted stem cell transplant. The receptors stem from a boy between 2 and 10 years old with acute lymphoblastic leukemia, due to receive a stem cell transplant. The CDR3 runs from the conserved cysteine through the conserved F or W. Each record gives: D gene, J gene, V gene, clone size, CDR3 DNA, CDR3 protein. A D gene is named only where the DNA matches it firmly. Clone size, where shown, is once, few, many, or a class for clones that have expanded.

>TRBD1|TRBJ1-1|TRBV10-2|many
TGCGCCAGCGGCGAGGGGGCGAACACTGAAGCTTTCTTT
CASGEGANTEAFF
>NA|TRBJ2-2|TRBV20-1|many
TGCAGTGCTAGAGACCCAGGGGTCGCCGGGGAGCTGTTTTTT
CSARDPGVAGELFF
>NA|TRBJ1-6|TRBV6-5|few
TGTGCCAGCAGTTACTCCCCGCGGGCCTATAATTCACCCCTCCACTTT
CASSYSPRAYNSPLHF
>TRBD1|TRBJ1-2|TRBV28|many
TGTGCCAGCAGTTTAGGGACAGGGGAGGGCTACACCTTC
CASSLGTGEGYTF
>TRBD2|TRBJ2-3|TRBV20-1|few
TGCAGTGCTAGCGGGGGGGCTAGCACAGATACGCAGTATTTT
CSASGGASTDTQYF
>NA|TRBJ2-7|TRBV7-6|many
TGTGCCAGCAGCTTAGGGTTCGGCCTCCACTACGAGCAGTACTTC
CASSLGFGLHYEQYF
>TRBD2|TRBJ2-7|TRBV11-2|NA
TGTGCCAGCAGCTTAGGTTCGACTAGCGGGTTTCTTGGGTACGAGCAGTACTTC
CASSLGSTSGFLGYEQYF
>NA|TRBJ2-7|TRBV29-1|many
TGCAGCGTTGAAGATCTTGGGTACGAGCAGTACTTC
CSVEDLGYEQYF
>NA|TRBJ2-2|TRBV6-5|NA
TGTGCCAGCAGTTACACTCCGTCGGACAGGAACACCGGGGAGCTGTTTTTT
CASSYTPSDRNTGELFF
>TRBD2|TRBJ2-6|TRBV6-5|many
TGTGCCAGCAGTTACTCAACTAGCGGGAGCTCTGGGGCCAACGTCCTGACTTTC
CASSYSTSGSSGANVLTF
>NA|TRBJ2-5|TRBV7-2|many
TGTGCCAGCAGCCTGGACGCCAACCAAGAGACCCAGTACTTC
CASSLDANQETQYF
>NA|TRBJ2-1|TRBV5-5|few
TGTGCCAGCAGCTTGGGGGCTAGCGACTACTCCTACAATGAGCAGTTCTTC
CASSLGASDYSYNEQFF
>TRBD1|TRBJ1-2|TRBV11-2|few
TGTGCCAGCAGCTTAGAGCTTTCAGGAGGGACAGGAGTAAATGGCTACACCTTC
CASSLELSGGTGVNGYTF
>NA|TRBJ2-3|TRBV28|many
TGTGCCAGCAGTTTGGACAGATACACAGATACGCAGTATTTT
CASSLDRYTDTQYF
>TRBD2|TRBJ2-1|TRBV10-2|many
TGCGCCAGCAGTGAGAGCGGGAGTGAGCAGTTCTTC
CASSESGSEQFF
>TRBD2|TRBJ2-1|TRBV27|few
TGTGCCAGCAGTTTATCGTATCTCCCTAGCGGGATGTCTGAGCAGTTCTTC
CASSLSYLPSGMSEQFF
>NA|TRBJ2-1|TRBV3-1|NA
TGTGCCTGCAGCCAGAACCCCTTCTCCTTAACCTACAATGAGCAGTTCTTC
CACSQNPFSLTYNEQFF
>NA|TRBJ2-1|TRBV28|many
TGCGCCAGCAGCTTGAGTGATGAGCAGTTCTTC
CASSLSDEQFF
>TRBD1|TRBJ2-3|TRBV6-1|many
TGTGCCAGCAGTGAGGCCGGGACAGGGCGCTCCTATACGCAGTATTTT
CASSEAGTGRSYTQYF
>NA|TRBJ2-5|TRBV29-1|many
TGCAGCGTTGAAAGGGACCTTGCAGGGACCCAGTACTTC
CSVERDLAGTQYF
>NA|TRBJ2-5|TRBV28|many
TGTGCCAGCAGTTTTTACAGACAAGAGACCCAGTACTTC
CASSFYRQETQYF
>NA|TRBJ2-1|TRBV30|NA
TGTGCCTGGAGAGCAGGGGAGTCCTACAATGAGCAGTTCTTC
CAWRAGESYNEQFF
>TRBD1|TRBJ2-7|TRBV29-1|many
TGCAGCGCTTCACAGGGGGCCTACGAGCAGTACTTC
CSASQGAYEQYF
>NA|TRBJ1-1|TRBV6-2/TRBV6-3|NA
TGTGCCAGCAGTTGGGACCCGGTGGCGACCACTGAAGCTTTCTTT
CASSWDPVATTEAFF
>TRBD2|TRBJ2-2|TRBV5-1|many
TGCGCCAGCAGCCGTGCCGGGACTACGAACACCGGGGAGCTGTTTTTT
CASSRAGTTNTGELFF
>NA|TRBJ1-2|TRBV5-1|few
TGCGCCAGCAGCTTGGATACCACCGGGGGGATCTATGGCTACACCTTC
CASSLDTTGGIYGYTF
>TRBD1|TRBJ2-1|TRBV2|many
TGTGCCGTGGGACAGGGAGACTACAATGAGCAGTTCTTC
CAVGQGDYNEQFF
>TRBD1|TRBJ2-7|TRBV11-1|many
TGTGCCAGCAGCCAAAGCTTCCGGGACAGCTCCTACGAGCAGTACTTC
CASSQSFRDSSYEQYF
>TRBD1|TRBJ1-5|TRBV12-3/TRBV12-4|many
TGTGCCAGCAGTACAGGGGGCCAACAGCCCCAGCATTTT
CASSTGGQQPQHF
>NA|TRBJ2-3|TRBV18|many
TGTGCCAGCTCACCGATGGTTATGGGGAGCACAGATACGCAGTATTTT
CASSPMVMGSTDTQYF
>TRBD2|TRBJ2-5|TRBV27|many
TGTGCCAGCAGTTGGACTAGCGGAGAGACCCAGTACTTC
CASSWTSGETQYF
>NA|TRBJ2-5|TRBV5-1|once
TGCGCCAGCAGCTTGGCCGGGGACGGACAAGAGACCCAGTACTTC
CASSLAGDGQETQYF
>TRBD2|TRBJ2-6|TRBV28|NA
TGTGCCAGCCTAGGGGCCCAGACTAGCGGGGTTCACTCTGGGGCCAACGTCCTGACTTTC
CASLGAQTSGVHSGANVLTF
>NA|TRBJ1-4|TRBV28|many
TGTGCCAGCAGTTTACCGATCAATGAAAAACTGTTTTTT
CASSLPINEKLFF
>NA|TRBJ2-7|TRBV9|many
TGTGCCAGCAGCCCCGGGATTCCCTACGAGCAGTACTTC
CASSPGIPYEQYF
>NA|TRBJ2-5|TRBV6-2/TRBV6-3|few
TGTGCCAGCAGTTCCGACAGCGTCGGGACCCAGTACTTC
CASSSDSVGTQYF
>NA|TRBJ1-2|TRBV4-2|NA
TGTGCCAGCAGCCCCCCAGATGGGTATGGCTACACCTTC
CASSPPDGYGYTF
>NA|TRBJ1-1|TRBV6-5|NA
TGTGCCAGCAGCCGACAGGTTCCGGACATGAACACTGAAGCTTTCTTT
CASSRQVPDMNTEAFF
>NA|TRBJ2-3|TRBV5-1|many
TGCGCCAGCAGCTTGAACAGCCAGGGACCCACAGATACGCAGTATTTT
CASSLNSQGPTDTQYF
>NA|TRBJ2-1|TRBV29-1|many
TGCAGCGTTTTTCGGGCCGAGGGTGAGCAGTTCTTC
CSVFRAEGEQFF
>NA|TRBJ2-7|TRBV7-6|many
TGTGCCAGCGGATTAACGGGTAGCTCCTACGAGCAGTACTTC
CASGLTGSSYEQYF
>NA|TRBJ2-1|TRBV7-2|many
TGTGCCAGCAGTCCTGTCACTTACAATGAGCAGTTCTTC
CASSPVTYNEQFF
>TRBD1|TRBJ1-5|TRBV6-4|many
TGTGCCAGCAGAAGGGACAGGGGACATAGCAATCAGCCCCAGCATTTT
CASRRDRGHSNQPQHF
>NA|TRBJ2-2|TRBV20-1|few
TGCAGTGCCAGCATGGCCGGGGAGCTGTTTTTT
CSASMAGELFF
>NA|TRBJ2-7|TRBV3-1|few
TGTGCCAGCAGCCAAGATTCGGCGCGATACGAGCAGTACTTC
CASSQDSARYEQYF
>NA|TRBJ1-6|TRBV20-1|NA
TGCATTGCTAAGACAATGACAGCGACCTATAATTCACCCCTCCACTTT
CIAKTMTATYNSPLHF
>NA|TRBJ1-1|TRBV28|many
TGTGCCAGCAGTTCGGGTCACACTGAAGCTTTCTTT
CASSSGHTEAFF
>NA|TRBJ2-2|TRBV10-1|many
TGCGCCAGCAGTGGGACTGCCACCGGGGAGCTGTTTTTT
CASSGTATGELFF
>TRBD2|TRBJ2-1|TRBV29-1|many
TGCAGCGGCATATTACTAGCGGGAGACCTCAATGAGCAGTTCTTC
CSGILLAGDLNEQFF
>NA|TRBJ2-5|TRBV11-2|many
TGTGCCAGCAGCTTAAGGGGAGCCCAGTACTTC
CASSLRGAQYF
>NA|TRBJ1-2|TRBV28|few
TGTGCCAGCACTCAATCAGGGAAGGGCTACACCTTC
CASTQSGKGYTF
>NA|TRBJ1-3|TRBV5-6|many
TGTGCCAGCAGCGGAGTTCTATCCGGAAACACCATATATTTT
CASSGVLSGNTIYF
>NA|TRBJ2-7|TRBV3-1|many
TGTGCCAGCAGCCCGGGGTCCCGGATCAGGTCCTACGAGCAGTACTTC
CASSPGSRIRSYEQYF
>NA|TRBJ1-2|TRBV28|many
TGTGCCGGACAACCTTTGTTGGGAGGCTACACCTTC
CAGQPLLGGYTF
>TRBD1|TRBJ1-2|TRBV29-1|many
TGCAGCGTTGATGAAGGGGACAGCCTCTATGGCTACACCTTC
CSVDEGDSLYGYTF
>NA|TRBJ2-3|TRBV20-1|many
TGCAGTGCCCCCGGGGCCGATACGCAGTATTTT
CSAPGADTQYF
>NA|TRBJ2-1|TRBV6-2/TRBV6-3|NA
TGTGCCAGCAGTTTAGAGAGAAACTACAATGAGCAGTTCTTC
CASSLERNYNEQFF